A selection of T cell receptor beta chains follows, all from one sample in a study of CD8 T cells in Susac syndrome. One entry per CDR3 protein results from TCRdb running MiXCR on the immunoSEQ multiplex PCR reads. The sample records about 73,000 distinct CDR3 sequences, about 95% being singletons. Sequencing was done on a sample of CD8+ T cells from PBMCs. These receptors all stem from a human donor with multiple sclerosis. The CDR3 runs from the conserved cysteine through the conserved F or W. Each record gives: J gene, clone size, V gene, D gene, CDR3 protein, CDR3 DNA. D genes are given only for firm matches. Some rows mark clone size as missing; the rest say once, few, many or name a class of expanded clone.

>TRBJ2-3|-|TRBV25-1|TRBD1
CASSEFQGQDTQYF
TGTGCCAGCAGTGAATTTCAGGGACAGGATACGCAGTATTTT
>TRBJ1-1|-|TRBV13|TRBD1
CASRGQMNTEAFF
TGTGCCAGCCGGGGACAGATGAACACTGAAGCTTTCTTT
>TRBJ2-5|-|TRBV4-1|-
CASSQGGFDQETQYF
TGCGCCAGCAGCCAAGGGGGTTTCGACCAAGAGACCCAGTACTTC
>TRBJ1-6|-|TRBV6-2/TRBV6-3|-
CASMEERYNSPLHF
TGTGCCAGCATGGAGGAGCGTTATAATTCACCCCTCCACTTT
>TRBJ1-1|-|TRBV6-2/TRBV6-3|-
CASGWSYTEAFF
TGTGCCAGCGGGTGGTCGTACACTGAAGCTTTCTTT
>TRBJ2-5|-|TRBV20-1|-
CSASGSLNQETQYF
TGCAGTGCTTCGGGAAGTTTGAACCAAGAGACCCAGTACTTC
>TRBJ2-5|-|TRBV9|TRBD1
CASSVDKGAVTQYF
TGTGCCAGCAGCGTAGACAAGGGGGCTGTGACCCAGTACTTC
>TRBJ2-1|-|TRBV5-1|TRBD2
CASSLVGRDEQFF
TGCGCCAGCAGCTTGGTAGGGAGGGATGAGCAGTTCTTC
>TRBJ1-2|once|TRBV29-1|-
CSVEELWGPRDGYTF
TGCAGCGTTGAAGAGTTATGGGGGCCGAGGGATGGCTACACCTTC
>TRBJ2-4|-|TRBV20-1|-
CSAPDRQINIQYF
TGCAGTGCTCCTGACAGACAGATAAACATTCAGTACTTC
>TRBJ1-2|-|TRBV10-3|-
CAISRLDGYTF
TGTGCCATCAGCCGGTTGGATGGCTACACCTTC
>TRBJ1-2|once|TRBV19|-
CASSPLPGRLNYGYTF
TGTGCCAGTAGTCCCCTCCCGGGACGTCTCAACTATGGCTACACCTTC
>TRBJ1-1|-|TRBV2|TRBD1
CASTTGTGGHTEAFF
TGTGCCAGCACTACCGGGACAGGGGGCCACACTGAAGCTTTCTTT
>TRBJ1-4|-|TRBV12-3/TRBV12-4|TRBD1
CASRRDRGPEKLFF
TGTGCCAGCAGACGGGACAGGGGGCCTGAAAAACTGTTTTTT
>TRBJ2-1|-|TRBV27|TRBD1
CASIPGTGVAEQFF
TGTGCCAGCATCCCCGGGACAGGGGTGGCAGAGCAGTTCTTC
>TRBJ1-2|-|TRBV5-1|-
CASSLHRDGPNYGYTF
TGCGCCAGCAGCCTACACCGGGACGGACCGAACTATGGCTACACCTTC
>TRBJ2-7|-|TRBV14|TRBD2
CASSHLGTNSYEQYF
TGTGCCAGCAGCCATTTAGGGACTAACTCCTACGAGCAGTACTTC
>TRBJ2-1|-|TRBV5-6|-
CASSRFQGSFVDEQFF
TGTGCCAGCAGCAGATTTCAGGGGAGCTTCGTCGATGAGCAGTTCTTC
>TRBJ2-7|once|TRBV27|TRBD1
CASSLKEQGAGYEQYF
TGTGCCAGCAGTTTGAAGGAACAGGGGGCGGGTTACGAGCAGTACTTC
>TRBJ2-1|-|TRBV5-4|TRBD2
CASVGGGNEQFF
TGTGCCAGCGTGGGGGGGGGCAATGAGCAGTTCTTC
>TRBJ1-3|-|TRBV2|-
CASNEGSGIFAGNTIYF
TGTGCCAGCAATGAGGGTTCGGGAATCTTTGCTGGAAACACCATATATTTT